This T cell receptor beta chain was recovered during a study of T cells expressing NK-cell markers. On the study more broadly: Among the eight sequenced donors, seven tested HCMV-seropositive and one tested seronegative.

The CDR3 has 14 amino acids. From germline, CDR1 is MGHRA and CDR2 YSYEKL. Turning to this clonotype: Its antigen is as yet unknown.

General study findings and limits: Each of six donors carried dominant NKG2C+ clonotypes accounting for about 1.0-7.0% of CD8+ T cells.

TCRdb processed the 5' RACE reads again and assigns one entry to each CDR3 protein, with no DNA. The table for this sample gives approximately 150,000 distinct CDR3 sequences. This chain links TRBV4-1 with TRBJ2-2; TCRdb selects TRBD1, and the lack of DNA leaves this call unchecked. The TCR originated in a young man in good health. The specimen was blood T cells: a sorted CD56 or NKG2C T cell subset, CD4+ or CD8+ T cells, or bulk PBMC T cells (not recorded which). The chain's CDR3 is CASSPPAGAGELFF.